The 30 T cell receptor beta chains below come from one sample, sequenced in a study of CD8 T cells in ankylosing spondylitis. MiXCR, run by TCRdb on the 5' RACE reads, gives a single entry per CDR3 protein. The table lists around 300,000 distinct CDR3 sequences, 14% to 15% of them singletons. Sequenced sample: blood, either unsorted or a sorted T cell fraction (not recorded which). Receptor source: a male donor with ankylosing spondylitis or in good health (not recorded which).

This clonotype has a handful of counts. The chain has TRBV5-1 and TRBJ2-1; D might be TRBD1 or TRBD2, each matching 7 bases. The germline V and J ends were trimmed by 4 bases and 6 bases, with 14 bases remaining between them. This CDR3 comprises 14 residues. The germline gives CDR1 SGHRS, CDR2 YFSETQ. This CDR3 reads CASSPGGDTNEQFF. DNA of the CDR3: TGCGCCAGCAGCCCAGGGGGGGACACCAATGAGCAGTTCTTC.

The CDR3 DNA reads TGTGCCAGCAGCGAAGGGACAGGGTGGAACACTGAAGCTTTCTTT. Amino acids: CASSEGTGWNTEAFF. The V call is TRBV5-5, the J call TRBJ1-1; 9 bases are a match to TRBD1. Losses at the gene ends were 4 bases for V and 1 base for J; bases not matched to a gene: 5. The CDR3 loop spans 15 amino acids. Germline V gene data show CDR1 as SGHKS and CDR2 as YYEKEE (reference sequence).

V and J are TRBV18 and TRBJ2-5; D gene unclear. CDR3 length: 15 amino acids. Trimming took 2 bases from V and 1 from J, leaving 11 bases between them. Germline CDR1 and CDR2: KGHSH and LQKENI. The CDR3 DNA reads TGTGCCAGCTCACCAGATGTGGATTTCCAAGAGACCCAGTACTTC. Amino acids: CASSPDVDFQETQYF.

The chain combines TRBV11-2 with TRBJ2-7; the match to TRBD2 covers 7 bases. The ends lost 2 bases at V and 4 bases at J; junction bases unmatched: 5. The CDR3 is made up of 14 amino acids. Germline CDR1 reads SGHAT; CDR2 reads FQNNGV. CDR3 bases: TGTGCCAGCAGCTTACTAGCGGTGGAGTACGAGCAGTACTTC. Protein sequence: CASSLLAVEYEQYF.

This clonotype occurred many times. The chain has TRBV27 and TRBJ2-7, with a tentative D call TRBD1 (6 bases). This CDR3 is built from 13 residues. V was clipped by 2 bases and J by 5 bases, with 10 bases between them. Germline values: CDR1 MNHEY, CDR2 SMNVEV (reference sequence). The CDR3 region has the DNA TGTGCCAGCAGTTTAATGGGGGCTCACGAGCAGTACTTC. It encodes CASSLMGAHEQYF.

The chain couples TRBV21-1 to TRBJ1-5; the listed D gene, TRBD1, was not tested against the DNA. TRBV21-1 is described as a pseudogene. This CDR3 has 18 residues. The CDR3: CASSKANGQPLYNQPQHF. The DNA for the CDR3 is TGTGCCAGCAGCAAAGCGAACGGCCAACCCCTTTACAATCAGCCCCAGCATTTT.

The V call is TRBV19, the J call TRBJ2-3, with 7 bases matching TRBD2. Per the germline V gene, CDR1 is LNHDA and CDR2 is SQIVND (reference sequence). The CDR3 extends over 15 amino acids. V shed 1 base and J 7 bases; nucleotides not matched to a gene: 8. CDR3 protein: CASSIGGRGWNTQYF. CDR3 DNA sequence: TGTGCCAGTAGTATAGGCGGGAGAGGGTGGAATACGCAGTATTTT.

A few counts support this clonotype. V and J are TRBV5-6 and TRBJ2-2, with 7 bases aligning to TRBD1. This CDR3 is 15 amino acids long. Looked up from germline, CDR1 is SGHDT and CDR2 is YYEEEE. V shed 4 bases and J 10 bases; nucleotides not matched to a gene: 13. The CDR3 DNA sequence: TGTGCCAGCAGCCCCCGGACAGGCTCCTACCTGGAGCTGTTTTTT. It specifies CASSPRTGSYLELFF.

In its sample, this clonotype was seen many times. The chain combines TRBV29-1 with TRBJ2-3; D uncertain. This CDR3 is built from 13 residues. The germline CDR1 and CDR2 sequences are SQVTM and ANQGSEA. V shed 4 bases and J shed 2 bases, with 10 bases lying between them. The CDR3 region has the DNA TGCAGCGTTGTTGGACGAGCCACAGATACGCAGTATTTT. Protein sequence: CSVVGRATDTQYF.

The CDR3 DNA reads TGCAGTGCTTTACTGGGGCTTAACACCGGGGAGCTGTTTTTT. It codes for CSALLGLNTGELFF. The rearrangement joins TRBV20-1 to TRBJ2-2; possibly TRBD1 for D (5 bases). Trimming stripped 5 bases from V and 2 bases from J, with 12 bases between. This CDR3 region has 14 residues. In germline, CDR1 is DFQATT, CDR2 SNEGSKA (reference sequence).

This clonotype appeared a few times. J is TRBJ1-6 and V is TRBV7-6, with unresolved D. The CDR3 runs 15 residues. V was pared by 5 bases and J by 6 bases, with 14 bases between. Germline values: CDR1 SGHVS, CDR2 FNYEAQ. For the CDR3, the DNA is TGTGCCAGCAGCCCGTTCACCGGGGTTAATTCACCCCTCCACTTT. Translating it yields CASSPFTGVNSPLHF.

The chain uses TRBV6-1 and TRBJ2-3, with D unresolved. In germline, CDR1 is MNHNS, CDR2 SASEGT. Trimming removed 1 base at V and 2 bases at J, with 10 bases between. The CDR3 length is 15 residues. CDR3 residues: CASSEGVLFTDTQYF. The CDR3 nucleotides read TGTGCCAGCAGTGAAGGAGTGCTTTTCACAGATACGCAGTATTTT.

The chain is built from TRBV5-1 and TRBJ2-3, with D tentatively TRBD1 or TRBD2 (6 bases each). The ends were cut back, 4 bases at V and 2 bases at J, with 14 bases in the middle. Germline CDR1 is SGHRS and CDR2 is YFSETQ. The CDR3 length is 15 residues. CDR3 in amino acids: CASSTGAAPTDTQYF. DNA of the CDR3: TGCGCCAGCAGCACGGGGGCAGCACCCACAGATACGCAGTATTTT.

This clonotype was seen repeatedly, ten times or more. The V call is TRBV5-1, the J call TRBJ2-3; 9 bases line up with TRBD1. Germline lookup yields CDR1 SGHRS and CDR2 YFSETQ. V lost 3 bases, J lost 5 bases, and 7 bases stayed unmatched. The CDR3 extends over 15 amino acids. CDR3 sequence: CASSSGTGKRDTQYF. For the CDR3, the DNA is TGCGCCAGCAGCTCAGGGACAGGGAAAAGAGATACGCAGTATTTT.

The sample holds a few counts of this clonotype. The chain couples TRBV7-2 to TRBJ1-4; 7 bases line up with TRBD1. Looked up from germline, CDR1 is SGHTA and CDR2 is FQGNSA. Losses at the gene ends were 1 base for V and 8 bases for J; bases not matched to a gene: 7. This CDR3 is built from 15 residues. The CDR3 sequence is CASSLVGSGGEKLFF. Written as DNA, the CDR3 is TGTGCCAGCAGCTTAGTAGGGTCAGGGGGAGAAAAACTGTTTTTT.

The CDR3 reads CSVYGDNYGYTF. CDR3 nucleotide sequence: TGCAGCGTTTACGGGGATAACTATGGCTACACCTTC. This rearrangement joins TRBV29-1 to TRBJ1-2; no reliable D call. The V gene's germline CDR1 is SQVTM and CDR2 ANQGSEA. The CDR3 is made up of 12 amino acids. V lost 5 bases and J lost 1, with 8 bases in between.

The CDR3 protein is CAWRQNTEAFF. CDR3 nucleotide sequence: TGTGCCTGGCGACAGAACACTGAAGCTTTCTTT. The chain links TRBV30 to TRBJ1-1; D is uncertain. Per the germline V gene, CDR1 is GTSNPN and CDR2 is SVGIG (reference sequence). V was trimmed by 5 bases and J by 1 base, leaving 5 bases between them. The CDR3 extends over 11 amino acids.

The chain uses TRBV6-5 and TRBJ2-1, with D unresolved. Germline V lookup: CDR1 MNHEY, CDR2 SVGAGI. The CDR3 loop spans 11 amino acids. The V gene lost 4 bases and the J gene lost 7 bases, with 5 bases spanning the gap. In DNA form, the CDR3 reads TGTGCCAGCAGTTCACAGAATGAGCAGTTCTTC. It specifies CASSSQNEQFF.

V is TRBV2 and J is TRBJ2-5; D not certain. V lost 4 bases, J lost 3 bases, and 9 bases lay in between. The germline gives CDR1 SNHLY, CDR2 FYNNEI. CDR3 size: 13 residues. CDR3 amino acids: CASSVNRKETQYF. For the CDR3, the DNA is TGTGCCAGCAGTGTTAACAGAAAAGAGACCCAGTACTTC.

This clonotype has only a few counts. The chain joins TRBV7-9 to TRBJ1-6, with D tentatively TRBD1 (5 bases). This CDR3 region has 13 residues. Germline assignment: CDR1 SEHNR and CDR2 FQNEAQ (reference sequence). Trimming took off 5 bases at V and 8 bases at J, with 10 bases between the two ends. In DNA form, the CDR3 reads TGTGCCAGCAGCGTCGACAGTTATTCACCCCTCCACTTT. It encodes CASSVDSYSPLHF.

The rearrangement joins TRBV5-1 to TRBJ2-7; D tentatively reads TRBD1 or TRBD2 (7 bases each). CDR1 and CDR2 (germline): SGHRS, YFSETQ. The V end was cut by 3 bases, the J end by 3 bases, with 16 bases between. This CDR3 has 15 amino acids. CDR3 DNA sequence: TGCGCCAGCAGCTCGAACGGGAGGACAGGCTACGAGCAGTACTTC. This gives the protein CASSSNGRTGYEQYF.

This clonotype was counted many times. CDR3 residues: CSVEPTRNEQFF. CDR3 DNA sequence: TGCAGCGTTGAACCGACCAGGAATGAGCAGTTCTTC. This chain joins TRBV29-1 and TRBJ2-1; D call uncertain. CDR1 is SQVTM and CDR2 is ANQGSEA in the germline V gene. Trimming cost V 2 bases and J 7 bases, with 9 bases left between them. This CDR3 contains 12 residues.

This clonotype was counted once. The chain couples TRBV20-1 to TRBJ2-5; D may be TRBD2 (5 bases). V lost 3 bases, J lost 3 bases, and 5 bases lay in between. Germline values: CDR1 DFQATT, CDR2 SNEGSKA (reference sequence). There are 11 residues in the CDR3. CDR3 loop: CSARREETQYF. The CDR3 DNA sequence: TGCAGTGCTAGGCGGGAAGAGACCCAGTACTTC.

This clonotype was picked up a small number of times. The chain has TRBV6-6 and TRBJ2-3, with D uncertain. Germline-derived CDR1 and CDR2 are MNHNY and SVGAGI (reference sequence). The V end was cut by 2 bases, the J end by 6 bases, with 9 bases between. This CDR3 contains 13 residues. The CDR3 sequence is CASSYPLPDTQYF. The CDR3 nucleotides read TGTGCCAGCAGTTACCCCCTCCCCGATACGCAGTATTTT.

The table lists this clonotype with many counts. V is TRBV12-3 or TRBV12-4 and J is TRBJ2-1; the match to TRBD1 covers 7 bases. V trimming: 4 bases; J trimming: 8 bases; junction bases outside the gene matches: 23. The CDR3 is 19 amino acids. CDR3 DNA sequence: TGTGCCAGCAGTTCCGCTCCGGGACAGCTCGATCAGGGTATTTATGAGCAGTTCTTC. Its translation is CASSSAPGQLDQGIYEQFF.

This chain connects TRBV29-1 to TRBJ2-5, with 13 nucleotides matching TRBD2. Germline CDR1 reads SQVTM; CDR2 reads ANQGSEA. There are 15 residues in the CDR3. Germline trimming cut 6 bases from V and 2 bases from J; bases unmatched to any gene: 6. CDR3 sequence: CSVRTSGSAQETQYF. The CDR3 nucleotides are TGCAGCGTGAGGACTAGCGGGAGTGCTCAAGAGACCCAGTACTTC.

The V and J genes are TRBV6-1 and TRBJ2-7; tentatively, D is TRBD2 (5 bases). Trimming left V 8 bases short and J 0 bases short, with 14 bases between. This CDR3 has 14 amino acids. Germline values: CDR1 MNHNS, CDR2 SASEGT. Here the CDR3 DNA reads TGTGCCAGCGTGGGAGCGGCGCCCTCCTACGAGCAGTACTTC. Amino acid sequence: CASVGAAPSYEQYF.

This clonotype has ten or more counts. The genes are TRBV20-1 and TRBJ2-5; 9 bases match TRBD2. Germline V gene data show CDR1 as DFQATT and CDR2 as SNEGSKA (reference sequence). The CDR3 loop spans 15 amino acids. V lost 0 bases, J lost 2 bases, and 4 bases stayed unmatched. The CDR3 spells CSARDRLAGQETQYF. The CDR3 coding sequence is TGCAGTGCTAGAGATAGGCTAGCGGGACAAGAGACCCAGTACTTC.

This clonotype was seen only a few times. The chain is built from TRBV6-1 and TRBJ2-6; 8 bases line up with TRBD1. The CDR3 consists of 18 residues. V shed 6 bases, J shed 0 bases, and the junction held 10 bases outside the gene matches. Germline lookup yields CDR1 MNHNS and CDR2 SASEGT. The CDR3 bases are TGTGCCAGCAGCGAGCCGGGACAGGCTATCTCTGGGGCCAACGTCCTGACTTTC. Protein product: CASSEPGQAISGANVLTF.

In its sample, this clonotype was seen a few times. The chain recombines TRBV10-3 with TRBJ2-1; 14 bases are shared with TRBD2. CDR3 size: 14 residues. CDR1 is ENHRY and CDR2 is SYGVKD in the germline V gene. Unmatched junction bases numbered 4, after V lost 7 bases and J lost 8 bases. The DNA for the CDR3 is TGTGCCATCACCGGACTAGCGGGGGGAGATGAGCAGTTCTTC. Its protein is CAITGLAGGDEQFF.